These 30 T cell receptor beta chains came from one sample sequenced in a study of T cells in women clearing cervical HPV infection. Sequenced by immunoSEQ multiplex PCR; TCRdb stores in-frame clones only, minus some. The listing records under 50,000 clones. Sequenced input: blood buffy coat. Receptors originate from a woman between 18 and 70 years old with a cervical HPV16 infection that either progressed to CIN3+ or cleared (not recorded which).

Turning to this clone: With the read ending 3 residues before the CDR3 end, the germline J gene is used to fill in that end. This chain uses TRBV23-1 with TRBJ1-4; 10 bases are shared with TRBD1. TRBV23-1 is an ORF, with its function uncertain. There are 15 residues in the CDR3. The V and J ends lost 7 bases and 8 bases, in that order; junction bases with no gene match: 10. The CDR3: CASIPGGQGREKLFF. The CDR3 bases that were read are TGCGCCAGCATCCCAGGGGGACAGGGGAGGGAAAAA.

CDR3: CAISESGTNNSPLHF. The CDR3 DNA, read in part, is TGTGCCATCAGTGAGTCAGGGACTAATAATTCACCC. V is TRBV10-3 and J is TRBJ1-6, with D possibly matching TRBD1 (5 bases). The read ends 3 residues early relative to the CDR3; the germline J gene fills the gap. V was pared by 0 bases and J by 5 bases, with 8 bases between. The CDR3 runs 15 residues. CDR1 and CDR2 (germline): ENHRY, SYGVKD.

In regard to this clone: The read terminates 3 residues ahead of where the CDR3 ends, so the germline J gene completes it. Other DNA sequences in this specimen translate into the identical CDR3. The V call is TRBV5-1, the J call TRBJ1-3; the D is unclear. Germline loops: CDR1 SGHRS, CDR2 YFSETQ. The CDR3 has 14 residues. Trimming removed 10 bases at V and 4 bases at J, with 18 bases between. The sequenced part of the CDR3 DNA is TGCGCCTCCTCAGTGGGCTCGGCGGGAAACACC. This codes for CASSVGSAGNT. The full CDR3 reads CASSVGSAGNTIYF.

Points on this clone: From the germline J gene comes the end of the CDR3, since the read stops 3 residues before it. The gene calls are TRBV5-1 and TRBJ2-3, with D perhaps TRBD1 or TRBD2 (5 bases each). V was pared by 0 bases and J by 4 bases, with 6 bases between. Germline V gene data show CDR1 as SGHRS and CDR2 as YFSETQ. The CDR3 runs to 13 residues. The CDR3 is CASSLGGADTQYF. The CDR3 DNA, read in part, is TGCGCCAGCAGCTTGGGAGGGGCAGATACG. The full variable domain, its missing parts supplied by reference TRBV5-1 and TRBJ2-3, is KAGVTQTPRYLIKTRGQQVTLSCSPISGHRSVSWYQQTPGQGLQFLFEYFSETQRNKGNFPGRFSGRQFSNSRSEMNVSTLELGDSALYLCASSLGGADTQYFGPGTRLTVL.

About this clone itself: Coverage ceases 3 residues before the CDR3 finishes, and the germline J gene fills in the end. The V call is TRBV19, the J call TRBJ1-2, with D perhaps TRBD1 (6 bases). CDR1 is LNHDA and CDR2 is SQIVND in the germline V gene (reference sequence). The CDR3 runs 12 residues. V was clipped by 8 bases and J by 4 bases, with 11 bases between them. The covered CDR3 bases are TGTGCCAGTGGGAGACAGGTCTATGGC. The encoded protein is CASGRQVYG. From start to end, the CDR3 is CASGRQVYGYTF. Complete variable domain (other parts from reference TRBV19 and TRBJ1-2): DGGITQSPKYLFRKEGQNVTLSCEQNLNHDAMYWYRQDPGQGLRLIYYSQIVNDFQKGDIAEGYSVSREKKESFPLTVTSAQKNPTAFYLCASGRQVYGYTFGSGTRLTVV.

A note on this clone: The sequenced fragment ends 3 residues before the CDR3 boundary, so the rest is inferred from the germline J gene. The chain combines TRBV7-9 with TRBJ1-2; TRBD1 is a possible D gene (5 bases). The germline V gene encodes CDR1 SEHNR and CDR2 FQNEAQ (reference sequence). This CDR3 comprises 15 residues. V lost 2 bases and J lost 3, with 13 bases in between. The CDR3 DNA, read in part, is TGTGCCAGCAGCTTAACAGGAACTAATGACTATGGC. As protein: CASSLTGTNDYG. The CDR3 in full is CASSLTGTNDYGYTF.

Comments on this clone: From the germline J gene comes the end of the CDR3, since the read stops 3 residues before it. The rearrangement uses TRBV18 and TRBJ1-3, with D perhaps TRBD1 (5 bases). Germline values: CDR1 KGHSH, CDR2 LQKENI. V lost 3 bases and J lost 3, with 18 bases in between. The CDR3 length is 17 residues. This CDR3 is CASSPTEQGADGNTIYF. The CDR3 bases that were read are TGTGCCAGCTCACCGACGGAGCAAGGGGCTGATGGAAACACC.

Regarding this clone: The read ends 3 residues shy of where the CDR3 ends; the end is completed using the germline J gene. The chain is built from TRBV29-1 and TRBJ2-5; 10 bases agree with TRBD1. The CDR3 length is 14 residues. CDR1 SQVTM and CDR2 ANQGSEA come from the germline V gene. CDR3 bases read: TGCAGCGTTGAGCCGGGACAGGGGCATGGTACC. It codes for CSVEPGQGHGT. The complete CDR3 reads CSVEPGQGHGTQYF.

With respect to this clone: From the germline J gene comes the end of the CDR3, since the read stops 3 residues before it. The V gene is TRBV11-2, the J gene TRBJ2-3, with D perhaps TRBD2 (6 bases). The CDR3 contains 13 residues. The germline V gene encodes CDR1 SGHAT and CDR2 FQNNGV. The CDR3 spells CASSLTGEETQYF. The sequenced CDR3 bases are TGTGCCAGCAGCTTGACGGGGGAAGAGACG.

In regard to this clone: Sequencing ends 3 residues short of the CDR3 end; the germline J gene provides the rest. Other nucleotide sequences in the sample specify the same CDR3. The chain uses TRBV2 and TRBJ2-3; D possibly corresponds to TRBD2 (6 bases). Germline assignment: CDR1 SNHLY and CDR2 FYNNEI. The CDR3 is 14 residues long. Trimming shortened V by 6 bases and J by 2 bases, and 12 bases separated the two germline ends. Partial CDR3 DNA: TGTGCCAGCAGCCGGGACTTCCTCACAGATACG. It yields the protein CASSRDFLTDT. The whole CDR3 sequence reads CASSRDFLTDTQYF.

Concerning this clone: The read terminates 3 residues ahead of where the CDR3 ends, so the germline J gene completes it. V gene TRBV2 combines with J gene TRBJ2-7, with D possibly being TRBD2 (6 bases). This CDR3 has 14 residues. The V end was cut by 4 bases, the J end by 6 bases, with 16 bases between. CDR1 is SNHLY, CDR2 FYNNEI, per germline. Partial CDR3 DNA: TGTGCCAGCAGTGGCGTCCGAAACGGGGGCGAG. Protein product: CASSGVRNGGE. The CDR3 in full is CASSGVRNGGEQYF.

As to this clone: The CDR3 goes on 3 residues after the read ends, and that part is filled in from the germline J gene. The V call is TRBV20-1, the J call TRBJ2-3; D may be TRBD2 (6 bases). Trimming left V 2 bases short and J 2 bases short, with 11 bases between. This CDR3 has 14 residues. Germline V lookup: CDR1 DFQATT, CDR2 SNEGSKA (reference sequence). CDR3 DNA (partial): TGCAGTGCTAGATCAGCGGGTTCCACAGATACG. Its translation is CSARSAGSTDT. The whole CDR3 sequence is CSARSAGSTDTQYF.

As regards this clone: From the germline J gene comes the end of the CDR3, since the read stops 3 residues before it. The chain is built from TRBV19 and TRBJ2-1; 7 bases agree with TRBD2. Germline CDR1 and CDR2: LNHDA and SQIVND (reference sequence). The V and J ends lost 2 bases and 1 base, in that order; junction bases with no gene match: 8. The CDR3 length is 17 residues. The chain's CDR3 is CASSIPRDSGSYNEQFF. The covered CDR3 bases are TGTGCCAGTAGTATACCCCGGGATAGCGGGTCCTACAATGAG.

Comments on this clone: The read comes to an end 3 residues before the CDR3 does, leaving the germline J gene to fill in the end. The chain combines TRBV19 with TRBJ1-2; a weak D match, TRBD1 (5 bases). The germline V gene encodes CDR1 LNHDA and CDR2 SQIVND (reference sequence). This CDR3 has 14 residues. The sequenced CDR3 bases are TGTGCCAGTAGTTTGGGACTTGACACAGATACC. Encoded protein: CASSLGLDTDT. The whole CDR3 sequence is CASSLGLDTDTYTF.

Notes on this clone: The CDR3 extends 3 residues past the end of the read, so its final part is completed from the germline J gene. V gene TRBV20-1 combines with J gene TRBJ2-1, with 13 nucleotides matching TRBD2. V was pared by 6 bases and J by 8 bases, with 7 bases of the junction left unmatched. The CDR3 runs 14 residues. Germline assignment: CDR1 DFQATT and CDR2 SNEGSKA (reference sequence). The covered CDR3 bases are TGCAGTGCCATAACTAGCGGGGGGGATTATGAG. Translating gives CSAITSGGDYE. The complete CDR3 sequence is CSAITSGGDYEQFF.

About this clone: The read terminates 3 residues ahead of where the CDR3 ends, so the germline J gene completes it. This chain joins TRBV11-2 and TRBJ1-1, with D perhaps matching TRBD1 (5 bases). V gave up 3 bases and J gave up 4 bases, with 9 bases separating them. Germline V gene sequence: CDR1 SGHAT, CDR2 FQNNGV. CDR3 length: 13 residues. CDR3 sequence: CASSFDRRTEAFF. The part of the CDR3 DNA that was read is TGTGCCAGCAGCTTTGACAGACGCACTGAA.

About this clone itself: The read terminates 3 residues ahead of where the CDR3 ends, so the germline J gene completes it. The J gene is TRBJ2-3, the V gene TRBV7-6, with D tentatively TRBD2 (5 bases). CDR3 length: 14 residues. CDR1 and CDR2 from the germline V gene are SGHVS and FNYEAQ. V gave up 1 base and J gave up 6 bases, with 11 bases separating them. The CDR3 reads CASSLGGPRDTQYF. The sequenced CDR3 bases are TGTGCCAGCAGCTTAGGAGGGCCGAGGGATACG.

As to this clone: The read ends 3 residues early relative to the CDR3; the germline J gene fills the gap. The chain combines TRBV30 with TRBJ1-2, with TRBD1 matching over 7 bases. The CDR3 length is 13 residues. V lost 4 bases to trimming and J lost 2 bases; unmatched junction nucleotides: 4. The germline CDR1 and CDR2 sequences are GTSNPN and SVGIG (reference sequence). Partial CDR3 DNA: TGTGCCTGGAAGGAACAGGGGAACTATGGC. Its translation: CAWKEQGNYG. The complete CDR3 reads CAWKEQGNYGYTF. Supplemented by reference TRBV30 and TRBJ1-2, the full variable domain reads SQTIHQWPATLVQPVGSPLSLECTVEGTSNPNLYWYRQAAGRGLQLLFYSVGIGQISSEVPQNLSASRPQDRQFILSSKKLLLSDSGFYLCAWKEQGNYGYTFGSGTRLTVV.

Of note for this clone: The CDR3 end is not reached by the read, which stops 3 residues before it; the germline J gene fills it in. V usage is TRBV7-9 and J usage is TRBJ2-4; D is perhaps TRBD1 (5 bases). The germline V gene encodes CDR1 SEHNR and CDR2 FQNEAQ (reference sequence). This CDR3 is 13 amino acids long. The covered CDR3 bases are TGTGCCAGCAGCTTAGACAGGCGGTATGGT. This codes for CASSLDRRYG. The entire CDR3 sequence reads CASSLDRRYGQYF.

On this clone itself: The sequence runs out 3 residues before the end of the CDR3; the remainder is reconstructed from the germline J gene. Different DNA sequences within this sample yield the same CDR3. This chain joins TRBV18 and TRBJ2-3; 7 nucleotides line up with TRBD1. Germline assignment: CDR1 KGHSH and CDR2 LQKENI. This CDR3 contains 14 residues. The CDR3 is CASSPTTGSKTQYF. CDR3 DNA (partial): TGTGCCAGCTCACCCACGACAGGGTCGAAGACG.

Concerning this clone: A junction boundary mismatches the germline segment, possibly from a read error. Read sequence stops 3 residues before the CDR3 end, and the germline J gene provides the missing end. In the same sample, other DNA sequences code for this CDR3. This chain links TRBV18 with TRBJ1-3; the match to TRBD1 covers 8 bases. The CDR3 runs to 16 residues. In germline, CDR1 is KGHSH, CDR2 LQKENI. The DNA read from the CDR3 is TGTGCCAGCTCCCCCGGGACAGGCTACTCTGGAAACACA. This encodes CASSPGTGYSGNT. The full CDR3 reads CASSPGTGYSGNTIYF. The whole variable domain, remainder taken from reference TRBV18 and TRBJ1-3, is NAGVMQNPRHLVRRRGQEARLRCSPMKGHSHVYWYRQLPEEGLKFMVYLQKENIIDESGMPKERFSAEFPKEGPSILRIQQVVRGDSAAYFCASSPGTGYSGNTIYFGEGSWLTVV.

Notes on this clone: The read is 3 residues too short to cover the CDR3 end, so that end is filled in from the germline J gene. The chain is built from TRBV12-5 and TRBJ2-5; no definite D call. CDR3 length: 13 residues. CDR1 and CDR2 (germline): LGHNT, FRNRAP. Trimming took 6 bases from V and 2 from J, leaving 10 bases between them. This CDR3 reads CASGPSGQETQYF. The CDR3 DNA, read in part, is TGTGCTAGTGGACCTTCGGGTCAAGAGACC.

Concerning this clone itself: The CDR3 end is not reached by the read, which stops 3 residues before it; the germline J gene fills it in. The chain uses TRBV19 and TRBJ2-7, with 7 bases matching TRBD1. Germline V gene lookup returns CDR1 LNHDA and CDR2 SQIVND (reference sequence). The CDR3 has 14 amino acids. The V and J ends lost 1 base and 2 bases, in that order; junction bases with no gene match: 2. The CDR3 DNA, read in part, is TGTGCCAGTAGTATAGTAGGGACAGCCTACGAG. Its translation is CASSIVGTAYE. The whole CDR3 reads CASSIVGTAYEQYF.

About this clone itself: The read falls 3 residues short of the CDR3 end, and the missing part is taken from the germline J gene. The V call is TRBV30, the J call TRBJ1-1; 7 positions match TRBD1. Germline values: CDR1 GTSNPN, CDR2 SVGIG (reference sequence). V shed 1 base and J 0 bases; nucleotides not matched to a gene: 8. This CDR3 contains 16 residues. The CDR3 DNA, read in part, is TGTGCCTGGAGTGCCATGGCTGGGACAGTGAACACTGAA. Protein sequence: CAWSAMAGTVNTE. The complete CDR3 reads CAWSAMAGTVNTEAFF.

Regarding this clone: The read comes to an end 3 residues before the CDR3 does, leaving the germline J gene to fill in the end. The chain uses TRBV19 and TRBJ2-7; a weak D match, TRBD2 (6 bases). This CDR3 has 14 residues. V lost 5 bases and J 5 bases, leaving 16 bases between the germline ends. The V gene's germline CDR1 is LNHDA and CDR2 SQIVND (reference sequence). The CDR3 bases that were read are TGTGCCAGTAGTGGGGGGATTGCCTACGACGAG. Amino acids: CASSGGIAYDE. The whole CDR3 protein reads CASSGGIAYDEQYF.

CDR3 sequence reads: CASSLDNYADEAFF. The DNA read from the CDR3 is TGTGCCAGCAGCTTAGACAACTATGCGGATGAA. This chain joins TRBV11-1 and TRBJ1-1; D ambiguous. The missing CDR3 end, 3 residues past where the read stops, is filled in from the germline J gene. Deletions cut 1 base from V and 7 bases from J, with 13 bases between. Germline V gene lookup returns CDR1 SGHAT and CDR2 FQDESV (reference sequence). The length of the CDR3 is 14 residues.

A note on this clone: From the germline J gene comes the end of the CDR3, since the read stops 3 residues before it. The chain combines TRBV18 with TRBJ1-1; 9 bases are shared with TRBD1. The CDR3 is 14 amino acids. Germline assignment: CDR1 KGHSH and CDR2 LQKENI. CDR3 amino acids: CASSSDRGVYEAFF. CDR3 bases read: TGTGCCAGCTCATCGGACAGGGGAGTCTACGAG.

A note on this clone: The read ends 3 residues before the CDR3 terminus; that terminus is restored from the germline J gene. The chain uses TRBV18 and TRBJ2-4; 8 bases map to TRBD1. The CDR3 consists of 16 residues. CDR1 and CDR2 (germline): KGHSH, LQKENI. The CDR3 bases that were read are TGTGCCAGCTCACCAATTCGGGCAGGGGGCGATCAGCCT. Translation gives CASSPIRAGGDQP. The CDR3 reads in full as CASSPIRAGGDQPQYF.

Of note for this clone: From the germline J gene comes the end of the CDR3, since the read stops 3 residues before it. The chain links TRBV20-1 to TRBJ2-7; TRBD1 matches 9 bases. V shed 3 bases and J 1 base; nucleotides not matched to a gene: 4. The CDR3 sequence is 14 residues long. Germline CDR1 reads DFQATT; CDR2 reads SNEGSKA (reference sequence). CDR3 bases read: TGCAGTGCTAGGTTGACAGGGGGGTCCTACGAG. This translates into CSARLTGGSYE. The whole CDR3 protein is CSARLTGGSYEQYF.

With respect to this clone: The DNA ends 3 residues before the CDR3 does, and the rest of the CDR3 is filled in from the germline J gene. This rearrangement joins TRBV7-2 to TRBJ1-5; tentatively, D is TRBD1 (6 bases). Germline CDR1 SGHTA, CDR2 FQGNSA. Trimming left V 6 bases short and J 4 bases short, with 13 bases between. The CDR3 runs to 14 residues. The sequenced part of the CDR3 DNA is TGTGCCAGCAGTTTAAACAGGGCAAATCAGCCC. Its translation is CASSLNRANQP. The CDR3 as a whole reads CASSLNRANQPQHF. The full variable domain, rest sourced from reference TRBV7-2 and TRBJ1-5, is GAGVSQSPSNKVTEKGKDVELRCDPISGHTALYWYRQSLGQGLEFLIYFQGNSAPDKSGLPSDRFSAERTGGSVSTLTIQRTQQEDSAVYLCASSLNRANQPQHFGDGTRLSIL.